Below, one TCR beta chain is given with its context. This clone was seen only once. Its antigen is still unknown. No much larger clone is present one base from it, and per-base qualities are unavailable. The CDR3 regions of human TCRbeta chains were analyzed by immunosequencing. On the authors' methods: Repertoire TCRs were checked for matches against a reference library of SARS-CoV-2-specific TCRs that had been generated using the MIRA antigen-specificity platform. Breadth meant the fraction of unique TCRs that were SARS-CoV-2-associated, whereas depth meant the fraction of total T cells that were SARS-CoV-2-associated. Using the MIRA data, each spike-specific TCR was assigned both to the spike region to which the TCR was reactive and to a CD4 or CD8 class. Log10-transformed breadth and depth values were compared by one-way ANOVA with Sidak's multiple comparisons tests. Held by TCRdb, this immuneACCESS table contains in-frame sequences only and omits some clones. Under half of the omission traces to an unresolved V gene where checked; the cause of the rest is unknown. V, J and clone size derive from that table, while D and trimming were established from the DNA sequence. This sample gives about 68,000 clones in total; around nine tenths of them show up just once. The top ten clonotypes cover roughly 7.4% of the sample.

The data derive from a study of T cell responses to AZD1222 COVID-19 vaccine (dated by TCRdb to the early 2020s). With respect to the entire study: AZD1222 recipients given second doses at about 4 weeks or at about 12 weeks were pooled, since spike-specific TCR depth and breadth were not found to differ between the two schedules. A total of 230 to 250 trial participants underwent TCR sequencing, of whom some 210 received two doses of AZD1222 and about 25 received two doses of the MenACWY control vaccine. Trial participants were enrolled into age subgroups of 18-55, 56-69 and 70-plus years, which contained roughly 150, 30 and 60 TCR-sequenced participants, respectively. On the study overall, not on this receptor specifically: Nearly half of unique spike-specific TCRs reportedly recognized epitopes outside regions mutated in the B.1.351 and B.1.1.7 variants. Because no samples from the day 14 peak response were available, repertoires could be characterized only after the peak T cell response. The whole spike protein was spanned by vaccine-associated CD4 TCRs, and dominant responses were seen in regions 160-218 and 743-854. A significant rise in spike-specific TCR breadth and depth was observed after two AZD1222 doses relative to day 0 and relative to MenACWY recipients. Most participants were white British and females outnumbered males, and the authors suggested that clonal diversity may have been underestimated. Conclusions about previously exposed vaccinees are limited because only six or seven AZD1222 recipients were SARS-CoV-2 seropositive at baseline. The 56-69-year group was small, and its depth increase did not reach significance, likely because of low power.

The time point label on this specimen signifies: baseline before first vaccination. Vaccinee samples came from UK trials COV001 and COV002, including a single-blind randomized controlled phase 2/3 trial of AZD1222 (ChAdOx1 nCoV-19) in healthy adults. For TCRbeta chain sequencing, PBMC samples from trial participants were taken at day 0 and at day 28 after the second dose. From cysteine to phenylalanine, the CDR3 is 16 amino acids long. Left in the record is the CDR3 DNA by itself, 48 bases read in frame from the first base. Looking up the germline V gene (reference sequence) yields CDR1 LGHDT and CDR2 YNNKEL. V is cut back by 1 base and J by 6 bases, with 7 bases in the junction unmatched.

This TCR derives from an adult in good health. This sample comprised peripheral blood, obtained on day 0 of AZD1222 vaccination. The V and J genes are TRBV3-1 (or the pseudogene TRBV3-2) and TRBJ2-1, with 9 bases matching TRBD2. The CDR3 region: CASSQGGGRAVNEQFF. The DNA sequence is TGTGCCAGCAGCCAAGGTGGCGGGAGGGCGGTCAATGAGCAGTTCTTC.